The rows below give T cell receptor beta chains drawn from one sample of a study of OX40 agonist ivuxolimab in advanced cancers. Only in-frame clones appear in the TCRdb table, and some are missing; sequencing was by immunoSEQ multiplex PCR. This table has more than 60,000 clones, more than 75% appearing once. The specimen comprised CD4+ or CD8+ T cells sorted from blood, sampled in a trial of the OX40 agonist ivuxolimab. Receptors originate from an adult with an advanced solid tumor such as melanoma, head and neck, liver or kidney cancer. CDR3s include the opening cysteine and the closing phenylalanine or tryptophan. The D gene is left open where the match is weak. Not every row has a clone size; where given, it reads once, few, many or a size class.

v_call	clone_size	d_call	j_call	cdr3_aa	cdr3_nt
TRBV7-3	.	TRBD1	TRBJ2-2	CASSSRQGGTGELFF	TGTGCCAGCAGCTCCCGACAGGGCGGGACCGGGGAGCTGTTTTTT
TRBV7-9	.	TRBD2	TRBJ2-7	CASTRGGDYEQYF	TGTGCCAGCACCCGGGGGGGGGACTACGAGCAGTACTTC
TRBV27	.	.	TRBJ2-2	CASSPHGGRGRIGELFF	TGTGCCAGCAGTCCCCATGGAGGCAGGGGAAGGATCGGGGAGCTGTTTTTT
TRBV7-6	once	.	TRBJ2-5	CASSLGAVQETQYF	TGTGCCAGCAGCTTGGGGGCGGTCCAAGAGACCCAGTACTTC
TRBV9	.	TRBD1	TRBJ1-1	CASSPGGRTEAFF	TGTGCCAGCAGCCCAGGGGGGCGGACTGAAGCTTTCTTT
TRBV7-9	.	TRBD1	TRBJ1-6	CASSGTGWRSSYNSPLHF	TGTGCCAGCAGCGGGACAGGCTGGCGAAGCTCCTATAATTCACCCCTCCACTTT
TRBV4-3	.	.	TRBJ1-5	CASSQEVSGMGQPQHF	TGCGCCAGCAGCCAAGAGGTTTCAGGGATGGGTCAGCCCCAGCATTTT
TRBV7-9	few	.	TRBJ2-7	CASSSSGKKYEQYF	TGTGCCAGCAGCTCAAGCGGTAAGAAGTACGAGCAGTACTTC
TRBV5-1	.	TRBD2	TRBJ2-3	CASSLMTSGGTDTQYF	TGCGCCAGCAGCCTCATGACTAGCGGAGGCACAGATACGCAGTATTTT
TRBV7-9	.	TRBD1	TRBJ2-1	CASSPFGGQGGNEQFF	TGTGCCAGCAGCCCCTTTGGAGGACAGGGTGGCAATGAGCAGTTCTTC
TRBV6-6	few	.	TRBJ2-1	CASSYREEGWQFF	TGTGCCAGCAGTTACCGAGAAGAGGGATGGCAGTTCTTC
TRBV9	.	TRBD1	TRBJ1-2	CASSEGQGERGYTF	TGTGCCAGCAGCGAAGGACAGGGGGAACGTGGCTACACCTTC
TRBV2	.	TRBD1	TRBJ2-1	CATLRDSYNEQFF	TGTGCCACCCTCCGGGACAGCTACAATGAGCAGTTCTTC
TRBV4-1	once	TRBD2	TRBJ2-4	CASSPGLAGGQAKNIQYF	TGCGCCAGCAGCCCGGGACTAGCGGGGGGGCAAGCCAAAAACATTCAGTACTTC
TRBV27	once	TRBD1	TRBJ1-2	CASSNTGGPYGYTF	TGTGCCAGCAGTAACACAGGGGGCCCCTATGGCTACACCTTC
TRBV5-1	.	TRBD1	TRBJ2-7	CASSGQGYEQYF	TGCGCCAGCAGCGGACAGGGGTACGAGCAGTACTTC
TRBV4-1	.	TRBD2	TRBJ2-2	CASSSRLAGALANTGELFF	TGCGCCAGCAGCTCTAGACTAGCGGGGGCCCTAGCGAACACCGGGGAGCTGTTTTTT
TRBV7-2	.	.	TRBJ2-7	CASSADGVNEQYF	TGTGCCAGCAGCGCAGACGGGGTCAACGAGCAGTACTTC
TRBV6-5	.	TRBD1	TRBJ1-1	CASSQTGAPNTEAFF	TGTGCCAGCAGTCAGACAGGGGCGCCGAACACTGAAGCTTTCTTT
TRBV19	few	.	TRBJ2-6	CASSIALNSGANVLTF	TGTGCCAGTAGTATCGCGCTAAATTCCGGGGCCAACGTCCTGACTTTC
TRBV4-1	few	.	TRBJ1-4	CASSRSGTNNEKLFF	TGCGCCAGCAGCCGCTCCGGGACTAATAATGAAAAACTGTTTTTT
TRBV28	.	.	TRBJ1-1	CASRAENTEAFF	TGTGCCAGCAGGGCGGAAAACACTGAAGCTTTCTTT
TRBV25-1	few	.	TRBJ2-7	CASSATDSYEQYF	TGTGCCAGCAGTGCTACAGACTCCTACGAGCAGTACTTC
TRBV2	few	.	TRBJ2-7	CASRFVPKVPRLGPGSSYEQYF	TGTGCCAGCAGATTCGTCCCGAAGGTGCCCCGACTCGGTCCTGGAAGCTCCTACGAGCAGTACTTC
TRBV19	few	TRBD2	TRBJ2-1	CASNFAGGSSYNEQFF	TGTGCCAGTAACTTCGCGGGAGGGAGCTCCTACAATGAGCAGTTCTTC
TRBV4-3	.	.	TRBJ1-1	CASSQLRATEAFF	TGCGCCAGCAGCCAATTAAGAGCAACTGAAGCTTTCTTT
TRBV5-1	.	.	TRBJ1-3	CASSSALQAISGNTIYF	TGCGCCAGCAGCTCGGCCCTACAGGCGATCTCTGGAAACACCATATATTTT
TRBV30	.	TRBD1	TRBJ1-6	CAWSGQGASPLHF	TGTGCCTGGAGTGGGCAGGGGGCTTCACCCCTCCACTTT
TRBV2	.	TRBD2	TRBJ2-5	CASRSGLAGMETQYF	TGTGCCAGCAGGAGTGGACTAGCGGGGATGGAGACCCAGTACTTC
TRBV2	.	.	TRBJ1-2	CATPPGPGNYGYTF	TGTGCCACCCCGCCTGGACCGGGAAACTATGGCTACACCTTC
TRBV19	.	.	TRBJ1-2	CASSIQGTVYGYTF	TGTGCCAGTAGTATACAGGGTACCGTCTATGGCTACACCTTC
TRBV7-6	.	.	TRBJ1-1	CASSPPRQGNTEAFF	TGTGCCAGCAGCCCCCCCCGGCAGGGGAACACTGAAGCTTTCTTT
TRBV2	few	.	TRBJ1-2	CASRRAEGTYGYTF	TGTGCCAGCAGGAGGGCGGAGGGAACGTATGGCTACACCTTC
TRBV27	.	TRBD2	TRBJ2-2	CASSSPGTSRELFF	TGTGCCAGCAGTTCCCCCGGGACTAGCCGGGAGCTGTTTTTT
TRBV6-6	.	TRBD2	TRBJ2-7	CASSYSGGNYEQYF	TGTGCCAGCAGTTACTCGGGGGGGAACTACGAGCAGTACTTC
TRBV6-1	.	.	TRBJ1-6	CASSENARMYSPLHF	TGTGCCAGCAGTGAAAACGCCAGAATGTATTCACCCCTCCACTTT
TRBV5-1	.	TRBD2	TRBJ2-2	CASSPWTSGNTGELFF	TGCGCCAGCAGCCCGTGGACTAGTGGGAACACCGGGGAGCTGTTTTTT
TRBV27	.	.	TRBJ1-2	CASRNPQGESYGYTF	TGTGCCAGCAGGAACCCTCAGGGCGAGTCCTATGGCTACACCTTC
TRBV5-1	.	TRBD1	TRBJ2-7	CASSWGQGVTYEQYF	TGCGCCAGCAGCTGGGGACAGGGGGTTACCTACGAGCAGTACTTC
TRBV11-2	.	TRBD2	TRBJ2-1	CASSLGAGGSYNEQFF	TGTGCCAGCAGCTTAGGAGCGGGAGGCTCCTACAATGAGCAGTTCTTC
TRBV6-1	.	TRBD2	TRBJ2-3	CASTRTSGTDTQYF	TGTGCCAGCACCCGGACTAGCGGTACAGATACGCAGTATTTT
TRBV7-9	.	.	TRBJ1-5	CASSFWGSNGNQPQHF	TGTGCCAGCAGCTTCTGGGGCTCAAACGGCAATCAGCCCCAGCATTTT
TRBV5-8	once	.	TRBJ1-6	CASSLPWGRNSPLHF	TGTGCCAGCAGCCTTCCGTGGGGGCGGAATTCACCCCTCCACTTT
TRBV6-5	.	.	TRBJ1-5	CASSYSRSRPQHF	TGTGCCAGCAGTTACTCGAGGTCCCGACCCCAGCATTTT
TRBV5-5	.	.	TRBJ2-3	CASTQGQADTQYF	TGTGCCAGCACCCAGGGACAAGCAGATACGCAGTATTTT
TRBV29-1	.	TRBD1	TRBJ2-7	CSVEAGGTYEQYF	TGCAGCGTTGAGGCAGGGGGCACCTACGAGCAGTACTTC
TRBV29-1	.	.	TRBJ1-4	CSAPGGGLPPTNEKLFF	TGCAGCGCCCCCGGCGGGGGGCTCCCACCAACTAATGAAAAACTGTTTTTT
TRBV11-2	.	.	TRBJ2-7	CASSSSQGGSYEQYF	TGTGCCAGCAGCTCCTCACAGGGTGGGTCCTACGAGCAGTACTTC
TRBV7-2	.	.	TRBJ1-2	CASSWTQSVMGYTF	TGTGCCAGCAGTTGGACCCAAAGTGTTATGGGCTACACCTTC
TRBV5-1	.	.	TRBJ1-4	CASSLERANEKLFF	TGCGCCAGCAGCTTGGAACGGGCCAATGAAAAACTGTTTTTT
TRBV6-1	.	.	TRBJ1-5	CASSHSRKSNQPQHF	TGTGCCAGCAGCCACAGCCGGAAGAGCAATCAGCCCCAGCATTTT